Each of the 8 T cell receptor beta chains below was sequenced from the same sample in a study of monozygotic twins with inflammatory bowel disease. TCRdb reprocessed the 5' RACE reads and stores each CDR3 protein as one record, lacking DNA. This table lists about 43,000 distinct CDR3 sequences. The sample was blood. The receptors here all came from a human donor with ulcerative colitis or Crohn's disease, or a healthy co-twin of an affected twin (not recorded which).

The rearrangement links TRBV19 to TRBJ1-5; absent DNA, TCRdb's TRBD1 call cannot be checked. Germline CDR1 is LNHDA and CDR2 is SQIVND (reference sequence). The CDR3 totals 13 residues. This chain's CDR3 is CASSDRGNQPQHF.

The chain couples TRBV7-2 to TRBJ2-3. Germline V CDR1 and CDR2: SGHTA, FQGNSA. CDR3 length equals 16 residues. The CDR3 sequence is CASSLGGFVGTDTQYF.

V is TRBV20-1 and J is TRBJ2-1. Per the germline V gene, CDR1 is DFQATT and CDR2 is SNEGSKA (reference sequence). This CDR3 has 13 amino acids. The CDR3 loop reads CSARIPSYNEQFF.

This chain uses TRBV7-9 with TRBJ1-4. This CDR3 spans 16 amino acids. Germline CDR1 is SEHNR and CDR2 is FQNEAQ (reference sequence). CDR3 protein: CASSVRGPTGDEKLFF.

The chain joins TRBV7-7 to TRBJ2-5; TCRdb picks TRBD1, but there is no DNA to check that call. CDR3 length: 15 residues. The germline CDR1 and CDR2 sequences are SSHAT and FNYEAQ (reference sequence). The CDR3 sequence: CASSIGQGGRETQYF.

The chain carries TRBV30 and TRBJ2-7. Germline V gene lookup returns CDR1 GTSNPN and CDR2 SVGIG (reference sequence). The CDR3 loop spans 12 amino acids. The CDR3 reads CAWSVRPYEQYF.

This chain connects TRBV10-3 to TRBJ2-5; TCRdb's D call of TRBD1 is untestable without DNA. The CDR3 runs to 14 residues. Germline assignment: CDR1 ENHRY and CDR2 SYGVKD. This chain's CDR3 is CAISERGSQETQYF.

The genes are TRBV5-1 and TRBJ1-5. Germline assignment: CDR1 SGHRS and CDR2 YFSETQ. The CDR3 has 14 amino acids. The CDR3 sequence is CASSYGGLGQPQHF.